Below, 15 T cell receptor beta chains from the same sample are listed, as sequenced in a study of blood T cell repertoires in COVID-19. Produced via immunoSEQ multiplex PCR; TCRdb's table is partial and in-frame only. The table lists approximately 210,000 clones, 70% to 90% of them singletons. Sequenced input: PBMCs or T cells enriched from blood (not recorded which). The receptors derive from a man aged 25-40 years with acute COVID-19.

This clone was seen many times. This chain joins TRBV19 and TRBJ1-2; TRBD1 matches at 8 bases. The length of the CDR3 is 15 residues. Germline values: CDR1 LNHDA, CDR2 SQIVND (reference sequence). With V trimmed by 6 bases and J by 4 bases, 10 bases remained unmatched. The CDR3 loop reads CASSPRAGGSYGYTF. The DNA of the CDR3 is TGTGCCAGTAGCCCACGCGCAGGGGGCTCCTATGGCTACACCTTC.

V gene TRBV6-5 combines with J gene TRBJ1-1; 7 positions match TRBD1. J gave up 5 bases and V 0 bases, and 3 bases lay outside the gene matches. This CDR3 comprises 14 residues. Germline lookup yields CDR1 MNHEY and CDR2 SVGAGI. In nucleotides, the CDR3 is TGTGCCAGCAGTTACTCGACAGGGTGGACTGAAGCTTTCTTT. Its translation is CASSYSTGWTEAFF.

J is TRBJ1-5 and V is TRBV5-6, with a tentative D call TRBD1 (6 bases). CDR1 is SGHDT and CDR2 is YYEEEE in the germline V gene. V lost 4 bases, J lost 3 bases, and 11 bases lay in between. The CDR3 extends over 14 amino acids. CDR3 nucleotide sequence: TGTGCCAGCAGCCTGGGGGCATTCAATCAGCCCCAGCATTTT. Translating gives CASSLGAFNQPQHF.

A single count supports this clone. This sequence joins TRBV19 and TRBJ1-3, with D uncertain. Trimming took 10 bases from V and 4 from J, leaving 14 bases between them. Germline CDR1 is LNHDA and CDR2 is SQIVND (reference sequence). The CDR3 covers 13 residues. For the CDR3, the DNA is TGTGCCACCGGACCCGGAGGAGGAAACACCATATATTTT. Its protein is CATGPGGGNTIYF. Together with reference TRBV19 and TRBJ1-3, the CDR3 gives the full variable domain: DGGITQSPKYLFRKEGQNVTLSCEQNLNHDAMYWYRQDPGQGLRLIYYSQIVNDFQKGDIAEGYSVSREKKESFPLTVTSAQKNPTAFYLCATGPGGGNTIYFGEGSWLTVV.

This chain links TRBV5-3 with TRBJ2-1; a possible D gene is TRBD2 (5 bases). TRBV5-3 is given ORF status, its function remaining uncertain. The V end was cut by 0 bases, the J end by 0 bases, with 10 bases between. The CDR3 covers 16 residues. The CDR3 DNA reads as TGTGCCAGAAGCTTGGCAACGAGCGGCTCCTACAATGAGCAGTTCTTC. This codes for CARSLATSGSYNEQFF.

The genes are TRBV6-5 and TRBJ2-1; 11 bases match TRBD2. The length of the CDR3 is 14 residues. The germline V gene has CDR1 MNHEY and CDR2 SVGAGI. The V segment lost 7 bases and the J segment 7 bases; nucleotides outside the gene matches: 6. The CDR3 loop reads CASTLAGGRNEQFF. In DNA, the CDR3 is TGTGCCAGCACCCTAGCGGGGGGAAGGAATGAGCAGTTCTTC.

This clone has only a few counts. The same CDR3 is also encoded by other DNA sequences in this sample. The chain links TRBV6-4 to TRBJ2-6, with D possibly being TRBD1 (6 bases). Germline loops: CDR1 MRHNA, CDR2 SNTAGT. The CDR3 covers 15 residues. Trimming stripped 3 bases from V and 0 bases from J, with 6 bases between. CDR3 in DNA: TGTGCCAGCAGTGAGGACAGCTCTGGGGCCAACGTCCTGACTTTC. Translated: CASSEDSSGANVLTF.

V gene TRBV2 combines with J gene TRBJ2-5; D might be TRBD2 (5 bases). Deletions cut 10 bases from V and 4 bases from J, with 16 bases between. The length of the CDR3 is 13 residues. Germline loops: CDR1 SNHLY, CDR2 FYNNEI. The CDR3: CAIPGEGGETQYF. DNA of the CDR3: TGTGCCATCCCCGGAGAGGGCGGAGAGACCCAGTACTTC.

This clone was seen only a few times. This chain joins TRBV5-4 and TRBJ1-6; D not certain. The CDR3 has 15 residues. V was pared by 3 bases and J by 5 bases, with 12 bases between. Germline lookup yields CDR1 SGHNT and CDR2 YYREEE (reference sequence). CDR3 coding DNA: TGTGCCAGCAGCTCCCTGACGGGGAATAATTCACCCCTCCACTTT. It is translated as CASSSLTGNNSPLHF.

This clone turned up a few times. V usage is TRBV6-5 and J usage is TRBJ1-2; D ambiguous. In germline, CDR1 is MNHEY, CDR2 SVGAGI. Trimming removed 5 bases at V and 5 bases at J, with 9 bases between. CDR3 size: 12 residues. The CDR3 spells CASSPQLYGYTF. CDR3 DNA: TGTGCCAGCAGTCCACAGCTTTATGGCTACACCTTC.

This clone came up once. V is TRBV18 and J is TRBJ1-5, with D hard to call. The V and J ends lost 2 bases and 0 bases respectively, with 11 bases between them. CDR3 length equals 16 residues. Germline V gene sequence: CDR1 KGHSH, CDR2 LQKENI. CDR3 residues: CASSPEGVYSNQPQHF. CDR3 nucleotides: TGTGCCAGCTCACCAGAAGGAGTTTATAGCAATCAGCCCCAGCATTTT.

This chain connects TRBV3-1 (or the pseudogene TRBV3-2) to TRBJ2-3; 12 bases map to TRBD2. Germline V gene data show CDR1 as LGHDT and CDR2 as YNNKEL (reference sequence). The CDR3 length is 15 residues. V dropped 4 bases and J dropped 6; count of bases not matched to a gene: 5. The DNA for the CDR3 is TGTGCCAGCAGCCGGACTAGCGGGGTAAGGGATACGCAGTATTTT. This sequence encodes CASSRTSGVRDTQYF.

V gene TRBV6-5 combines with J gene TRBJ1-3, with D possibly matching TRBD1 (5 bases). CDR1 is MNHEY, CDR2 SVGAGI, per germline. Trimming cost V 6 bases and J 6 bases, with 15 bases left between them. The CDR3 runs to 14 residues. The CDR3 region has the DNA TGTGCCAGCAGAACTCAGGGTAAAAAAAACACCATATATTTT. Translated: CASRTQGKKNTIYF.

The chain links TRBV6-4 to TRBJ2-1; 12 positions agree with TRBD2. Germline values: CDR1 MRHNA, CDR2 SNTAGT. The CDR3 runs 16 residues. The V gene end was trimmed by 7 bases and the J gene end by 1 base; junction bases not matched to a gene: 5. The CDR3 spells CASNRTSGESYNEQFF. For the CDR3, the DNA is TGTGCCAGCAATCGGACTAGCGGGGAGTCCTACAATGAGCAGTTCTTC.

This clone appeared a single time. The CDR3 nucleotides read TGCGCCAGCAGCTTGGCTAGCGGGGGCCTCCAAGAGACCCAGTACTTC. Encoded protein: CASSLASGGLQETQYF. The rearrangement links TRBV5-1 to TRBJ2-5; 10 bases fit TRBD2. The V gene end was trimmed by 0 bases and the J gene end by 1 base; junction bases not matched to a gene: 3. The CDR3 loop spans 16 amino acids. CDR1 and CDR2 from the germline V gene are SGHRS and YFSETQ. Looking up the rest from reference TRBV5-1 and TRBJ2-5 gives the full variable domain: KAGVTQTPRYLIKTRGQQVTLSCSPISGHRSVSWYQQTPGQGLQFLFEYFSETQRNKGNFPGRFSGRQFSNSRSEMNVSTLELGDSALYLCASSLASGGLQETQYFGPGTRLLVL.